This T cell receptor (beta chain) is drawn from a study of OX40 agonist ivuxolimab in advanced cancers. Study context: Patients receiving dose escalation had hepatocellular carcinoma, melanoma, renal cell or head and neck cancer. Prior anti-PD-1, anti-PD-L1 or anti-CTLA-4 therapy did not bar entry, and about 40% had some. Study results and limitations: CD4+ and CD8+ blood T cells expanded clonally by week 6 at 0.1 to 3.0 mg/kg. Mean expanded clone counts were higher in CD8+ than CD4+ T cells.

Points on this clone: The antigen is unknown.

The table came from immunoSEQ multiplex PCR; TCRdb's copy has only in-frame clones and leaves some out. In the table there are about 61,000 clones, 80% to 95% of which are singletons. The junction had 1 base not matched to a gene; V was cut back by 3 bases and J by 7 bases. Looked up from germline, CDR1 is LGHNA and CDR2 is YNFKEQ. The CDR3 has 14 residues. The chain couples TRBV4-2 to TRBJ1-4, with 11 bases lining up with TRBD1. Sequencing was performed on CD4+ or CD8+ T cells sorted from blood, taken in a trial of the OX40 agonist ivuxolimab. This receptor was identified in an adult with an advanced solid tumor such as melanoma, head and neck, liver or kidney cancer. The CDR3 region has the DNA TGTGCCAGCAGCCACGGGACAGGGGGTGAAAAACTGTTTTTT. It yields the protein CASSHGTGGEKLFF.